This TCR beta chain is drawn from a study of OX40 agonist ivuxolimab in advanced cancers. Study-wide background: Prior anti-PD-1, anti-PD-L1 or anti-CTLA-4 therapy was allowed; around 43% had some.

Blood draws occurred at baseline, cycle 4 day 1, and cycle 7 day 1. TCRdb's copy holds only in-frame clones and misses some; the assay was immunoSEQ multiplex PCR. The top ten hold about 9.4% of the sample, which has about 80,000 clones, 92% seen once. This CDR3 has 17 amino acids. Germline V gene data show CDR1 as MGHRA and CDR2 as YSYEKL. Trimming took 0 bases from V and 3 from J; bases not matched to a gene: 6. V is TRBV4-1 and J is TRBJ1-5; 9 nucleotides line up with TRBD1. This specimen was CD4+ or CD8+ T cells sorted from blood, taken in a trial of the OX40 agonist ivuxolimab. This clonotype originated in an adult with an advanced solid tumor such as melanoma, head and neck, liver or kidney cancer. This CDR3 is CASSQDRDRDYNQPQHF. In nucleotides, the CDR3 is TGCGCCAGCAGCCAAGACCGGGACAGGGATTACAATCAGCCCCAGCATTTT.